The rows below give T cell receptor beta chains drawn from one sample of a study of T-cell memory formation after mild COVID-19. TCRdb reprocessed the 5' RACE reads with MiXCR, giving one entry per CDR3 protein. This sample carries 200,000 to 250,000 distinct CDR3 sequences, over 8.5% of them seen once, and the ten largest clones take around 20%. The sample consisted of PBMCs or a T cell subset sorted from them (not recorded which). The receptors shown here come from a man between 18 and 29 years old who had mild COVID-19 (a few samples of this study predate the infection). Cell type and time point are not known. Both conserved end residues are part of each CDR3. Fields, in order: clone size, V gene, J gene, CDR3 protein. The listing skips clone size in some rows; elsewhere it reads once, few, many or a size class.

many	TRBV10-3	TRBJ1-1	CAISESRTAMNTEAFF
few	TRBV28	TRBJ1-2	CASSLSGHLKGGNYGYTF
many	TRBV5-1	TRBJ2-1	CASSLPAGGAHNEQFF
few	TRBV7-2	TRBJ1-1	CASSPRPYRGRKGMNTEAFF
many	TRBV29-1	TRBJ2-5	CSVGDRVETQYF
few	TRBV6-5	TRBJ2-5	CASTPGLAGGRVETQYF
many	TRBV4-3	TRBJ1-1	CASSPGQGMNTEAFF
many	TRBV12-3/TRBV12-4	TRBJ1-5	CASSYPGQGGQPQHF
few	TRBV5-1	TRBJ1-2	CASKEGAAYGYTF
many	TRBV27	TRBJ2-7	CASSALGTHYEQYF
few	TRBV6-1	TRBJ2-3	CASREGPTDTQYF
few	TRBV6-6	TRBJ2-2	CASSYRSGGANTGELFF
few	TRBV5-1	TRBJ2-2	CASGQGAPNTGELFF
many	TRBV5-1	TRBJ1-4	CASSLAGRRGEKLFF
-	TRBV7-2	TRBJ2-4	CASSLDRTGAVQYF
many	TRBV11-1	TRBJ2-1	CASSWKSRGAHNEQFF
few	TRBV5-1	TRBJ1-1	CASQLITGDTEAFF
few	TRBV12-3/TRBV12-4	TRBJ2-3	CASSLRAGTDTQYF
-	TRBV5-6	TRBJ1-4	CASSRRTTNEKLFF
medium-sized	TRBV11-3	TRBJ2-1	CASSLGTSGGANEQFF
-	TRBV4-3	TRBJ2-3	CASSQRSGGHSDTQYF
-	TRBV12-3/TRBV12-4	TRBJ2-2	CASSRQDYTGELFF
-	TRBV28	TRBJ1-1	CASSPWTGALISEAFF
many	TRBV6-6	TRBJ1-2	CASSDGGEGGNYGYTF
few	TRBV5-1	TRBJ1-1	CASSLEPGTTEAFF
-	TRBV27	TRBJ2-1	CASSVGGGNNEQFF
few	TRBV4-3	TRBJ2-6	CASSQDRSGANVLTF
few	TRBV12-3/TRBV12-4	TRBJ2-1	CASSLSGGASYNEQFF
-	TRBV6-5	TRBJ2-3	CACRGDFTDTQYF
few	TRBV24-1	TRBJ2-3	CATRYSGYTDTQYF
-	TRBV12-3/TRBV12-4	TRBJ1-1	CASRGTVGAEAFF
many	TRBV5-1	TRBJ2-3	CASSFSQDTDTQYF
-	TRBV24-1	TRBJ1-5	CATSEKANNQPQHF
many	TRBV7-2	TRBJ2-3	CASSLVGPGTDTQYF
-	TRBV7-3	TRBJ1-1	CASASVRRGRTEAFF
many	TRBV12-3/TRBV12-4	TRBJ1-1	CASEGRLNTEAFF
-	TRBV3-1	TRBJ2-7	CASSPAGGMFEQYF
-	TRBV12-3/TRBV12-4	TRBJ2-1	CASSEIRLEAYNEQFF
-	TRBV7-9	TRBJ1-5	CASSLADRPQHF
-	TRBV9	TRBJ2-3	CASSVRTEVDTQYF
-	TRBV5-1	TRBJ1-4	CASRDVKGGEKLFF
-	TRBV27	TRBJ1-2	CASRGVGYGYTF
-	TRBV20-1	TRBJ1-2	CSAGRDPRGYTF
-	TRBV5-1	TRBJ2-2	CASSPGGLNTGELFF
-	TRBV11-2	TRBJ2-2	CASSLHLELFF
few	TRBV10-1	TRBJ2-3	CASSEPAGNTQYF
-	TRBV18	TRBJ2-1	CASSPPSTLAGKYNEQFF
-	TRBV29-1	TRBJ2-1	CSAQTSGYNEQFF
-	TRBV5-1	TRBJ1-1	CASSLATGVNTEAFF
many	TRBV4-2	TRBJ2-5	CASSQTSGGAETQYF
-	TRBV5-1	TRBJ2-7	CASSSLAGDIDEQYF
few	TRBV5-5	TRBJ2-3	CASSLTGSTQYF
many	TRBV7-9	TRBJ1-1	CASRQGADTEAFF
-	TRBV5-1	TRBJ2-7	CASSPRDSAYEQYF
few	TRBV11-2	TRBJ2-5	CASSSRGVRGQETQYF